Listed here is a single TCR beta chain. What it binds is unknown. The PCR had 60 Vbeta and 13 Jbeta primers. The data were produced by immunoSEQ multiplex PCR, yet TCRdb's version contains in-frame clones alone and is incomplete. Of roughly 180,000 clones in the sample, approximately 9.5% were seen once. This record comes from a study of cytomegalovirus exposure and HLA in healthy donors. Donors were nominally healthy when sampled, though unrecorded immune exposures were likely. Study-wide results and caveats: Generally TCR sequences proved uncommon, though certain public TCRs appeared in numerous donors. For TCR beta chains, V- and J-gene trimming was later linked to a missense DCLRE1C variant. An apparent linkage of common viral pathogens to several of the most significant clusters emerged in a later analysis.

Material: PBMCs. The sequence was obtained from a woman in her 30s in good health and CMV-seropositive.

This CDR3 is CASSVGPTISTQYF. The DNA for the CDR3 is TGTGCCAGCAGCGTAGGACCTACTATATCTACCCAGTACTTC. The chain links TRBV9 to TRBJ2-5; D is uncertain. The CDR3 length is 14 residues. CDR1 and CDR2 (germline): SGDLS, YYNGEE. The V gene lost 0 bases and the J gene lost 8 bases, with 14 bases spanning the gap.